This T cell receptor beta chain was sequenced for a study of shared clonotypes between healthy human individuals. Study at large: With ages of 18 to 49, the donors were two women and a few men. The study used three CD4 naive, three CD4 memory, two CD8 naive and one CD8 memory plate per donor. General study results and limits: Some naive CD4 clonotypes, around 5%, turned up in common across several donors.

To note about this clone: Its antigen remains unidentified.

The assay was immunoSEQ multiplex PCR, and TCRdb's table has in-frame clones only and misses some. The data show roughly 2 million clones, about 95% seen once. The CDR3 contains 16 residues. Germline V gives CDR1 MDHEN, CDR2 SYDVKM. V lost 4 bases, J lost 3 bases, and 12 bases stayed unmatched. Naive CD8 isolation took CD45RO-negative cells positively selected for CCR7 and excluded terminally differentiated effector memory CD45RA+ cells. The origin of this receptor is a man younger than 35 in good health. V and J are TRBV28 and TRBJ2-7, with TRBD1 matching over 7 bases. Sequenced sample: naive CD8+ T cells sorted from blood. The DNA of the CDR3 is TGTGCCAGCAGTTCCGTAAAACAGGGGTCCCTCTACGAGCAGTACTTC. Translated: CASSSVKQGSLYEQYF.